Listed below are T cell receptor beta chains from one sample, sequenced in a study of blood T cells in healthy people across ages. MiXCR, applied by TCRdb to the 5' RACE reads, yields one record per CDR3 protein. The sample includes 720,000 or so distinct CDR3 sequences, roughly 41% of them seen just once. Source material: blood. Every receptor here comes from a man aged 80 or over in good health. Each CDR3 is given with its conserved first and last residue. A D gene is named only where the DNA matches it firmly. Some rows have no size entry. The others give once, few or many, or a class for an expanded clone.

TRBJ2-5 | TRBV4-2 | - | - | TGTGCCAGCAGCCAAGCGCTGAGAGGGGGTACTTTAGAGACCCAGTACTTC | CASSQALRGGTLETQYF
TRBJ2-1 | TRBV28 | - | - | TGTGCCAGCAGTTCCCGCTTTTCGGGGGGCAGGGGTGAGCAGTTCTTC | CASSSRFSGGRGEQFF
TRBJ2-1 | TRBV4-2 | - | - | TGTGCCAGCAGCCAAGTGGGTCCCGCAGGGGGGCTTTACAATGAGCAGTTCTTC | CASSQVGPAGGLYNEQFF
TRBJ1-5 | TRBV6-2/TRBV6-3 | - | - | TGTGCCAGCAGTCTCACTCGGACAGCCGCAAGGCATTTT | CASSLTRTAARHF
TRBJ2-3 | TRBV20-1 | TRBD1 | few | TGCAGTGTCGGGACAGGGGGGTATTTAGCGGGGGTGGACACAGATACGCAGTATTTT | CSVGTGGYLAGVDTDTQYF
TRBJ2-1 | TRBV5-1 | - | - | TGCGCCAGCAGCTTGGCCGGCGGGGCCAGGGAGGACAATGAGCAGTTCTTC | CASSLAGGAREDNEQFF
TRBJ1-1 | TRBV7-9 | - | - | TGTGCCAGCTTAGGAGGGGGATATTTCACTGAAGCTTTCTTT | CASLGGGYFTEAFF
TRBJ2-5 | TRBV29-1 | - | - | TGCAGCGTCGTATTGATGGAGACCCAGTACTTC | CSVVLMETQYF
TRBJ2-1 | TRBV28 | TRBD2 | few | TGTGCCAGCAGTTTGTTAGCGGGAGGAAACAATGAGCAGTTCTTC | CASSLLAGGNNEQFF
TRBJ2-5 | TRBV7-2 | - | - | TGTGCCAGCAGCCCTCCCGGGGCCCAGGGGCAAGAGACCCAGTACTTC | CASSPPGAQGQETQYF